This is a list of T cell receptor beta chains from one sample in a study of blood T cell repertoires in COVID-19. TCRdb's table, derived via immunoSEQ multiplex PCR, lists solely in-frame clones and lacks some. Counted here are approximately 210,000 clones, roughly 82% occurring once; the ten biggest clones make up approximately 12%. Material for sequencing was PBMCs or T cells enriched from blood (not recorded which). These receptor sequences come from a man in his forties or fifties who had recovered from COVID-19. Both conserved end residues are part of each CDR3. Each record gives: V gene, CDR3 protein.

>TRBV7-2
CASSPYWTGEVQYF
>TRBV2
CASSVGQGGLEPQHF
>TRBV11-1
CASSRPGTGFRYTF
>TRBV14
CASSRAAPPDTQYF
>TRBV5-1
CASSLGQPNEKLFF
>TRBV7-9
CASSLGLGGQGGRGTEAFF
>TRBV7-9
CASSAGTQPQHF
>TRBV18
CASSPGQGQIYEQYF
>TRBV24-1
CATSGGGRNQPQHF
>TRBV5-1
CASSLVSGAGEQFF
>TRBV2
CASSAVDRVSGKLFF
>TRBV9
CASSVGTSGRVGETQYF
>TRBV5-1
CASSPRTSAYNEQFF
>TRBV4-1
CASSQVALADTDTQYF
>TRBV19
CASSIRTGGARGANVLTF
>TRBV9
CASRAGYGGANVLTF
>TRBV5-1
CASSLTGGDQPQHF
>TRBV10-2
CASRPRGGAGELFF
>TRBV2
CANRRGSTNEKLFF
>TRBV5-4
CASSYNRGRQEKLFF
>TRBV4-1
CASSQVGSQKTGEQYF
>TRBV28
CASSEGRNTEAFF
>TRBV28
CASSFSSGSYEQYF
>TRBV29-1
CSVQGTGGDNQPQHF
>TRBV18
CASSIAGTANTGELFF
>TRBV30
CACTGAGNTIYF
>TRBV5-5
CASSLWDSTTEQYF
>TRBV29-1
CSVSGHGNEKLFF
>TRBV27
CASSTYRGRGGELFF
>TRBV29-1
CSVESSSNEQFF
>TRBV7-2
CANQGSGGYNEQFF
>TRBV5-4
CAVRTGYTEAFF
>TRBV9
CASSPGWGGSSYNEQFF
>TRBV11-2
CASSFGRGGANEQFF
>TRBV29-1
CSVHRTGEGYTF
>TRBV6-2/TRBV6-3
CASSSRTGTINGYTF
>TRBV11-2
CASSLDRGGNTIYF
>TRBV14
CASSQFSGGTYEQYF
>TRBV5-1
CASSSPSVNSYEQYF
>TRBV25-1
CASSEGHYNSPLHF
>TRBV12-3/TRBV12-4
CASSFSGNTEAFF
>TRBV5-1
CASSLGPGGNTIYF
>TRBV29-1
CSVRQGRNQPQHF
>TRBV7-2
CASSRGLSNTEAFF
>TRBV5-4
CASSLGGTGNTEAFF
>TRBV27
CASSFRTGQETQYF